This T cell receptor beta chain was recorded in a study of Ad26.COV2.S vaccination and SARS-CoV-2 variants listed by TCRdb under 2021. Regarding the complete study: Vaccine-arm donors were drawn from COV1001, a multicentre, randomized, double-blind, placebo-controlled phase I-IIa trial of Ad26.COV2.S in healthy adults. Blinding of investigators to trial group allocation was maintained during experiments and outcome assessment. Participants in the trial were split at random into five groups of five each, receiving low-dose or high-dose Ad26.COV2.S once or twice, or else placebo on both occasions. A total of 32 samples were included in the TCR-sequenced set, comprising some 20 Ad26.COV2.S vaccine recipients, 5 placebo recipients and 8 SARS-CoV-2 convalescent individuals. The specificity and breadth of SARS-CoV-2-reactive T cell receptors after Ad26.COV2.S vaccination were assessed by TCRbeta repertoire sequencing. Ad26.COV2.S was administered intramuscularly at a dose of 5x10^10 or 1x10^11 viral particles, either as one shot or as two shots given 56 days apart. What the research found in general, with its limitations: Compared with placebo recipients, Ad26.COV2.S recipients showed higher spike-specific TCR breadth (P = 0.0014). The study was not powered to compare responses between vaccine doses or regimens. Vaccine and placebo recipients had similar non-spike TCR breadth, a finding consistent with the vaccine containing only spike. According to the authors, total T cell responses may have been underestimated by the TCR breadth and depth analyses. After vaccination, substantial breadth of spike-specific CD8+ and CD4+ T cell responses was reported.

From the cysteine through the phenylalanine, the CDR3 covers 16 amino acids. Of all the DNA, just the CDR3 is kept, 48 bases in frame from base 1. The germline V gene encodes CDR1 SGHNT and CDR2 YYREEE (reference sequence). V trim: 4 bases; J trim: 2 bases; unmatched bases: 6. The immunoSEQ Assay was used to sequence TCRbeta CDR3 regions. After extraction, genomic DNA underwent amplification by bias-controlled multiplex PCR, followed by high-throughput sequencing. The study's own analysis went as follows. To quantify the absolute abundance of every unique TCRbeta CDR3 region, sequences were collapsed and filtered. T cell fraction was estimated by normalizing TCRbeta template counts to usable DNA, which was measured by amplifying reference genes present in all nucleated cells. Repertoire TCRs were annotated as SARS-CoV-2-specific by exact matching of V gene, CDR3 amino acid sequence and J gene to a known reactive TCR set. The reference SARS-CoV-2 TCR set was obtained from MIRA and was filtered for enrichment in COVID-19-positive ImmuneCODE repertoires, whereby public or cross-reactive TCRs were removed. Drawing on the MIRA antigens, annotated TCRs were analysed further at the level of specific ORF or position within ORF. Breadth was defined as the number of annotated unique rearrangements divided by the total number of unique productive rearrangements, and depth was defined as the summed frequency of the annotated unique rearrangements. Two-sided Wilcoxon rank-sum tests were applied when comparing TCR breadth between groups. TCRdb provides this immuneACCESS table in a form limited to in-frame rearrangements. Some clones are lacking; in checked studies, under half of them reflect an unresolved V gene, and why the rest are absent is not known. V and J calls and clone size follow that table, whereas D and trimming were derived from the DNA. In all, the sample holds about 680,000 clones, and around 92% of those were seen once. The ten largest clones represent about 1.5% of the sample.

About this clone itself: No cognate antigen has been identified for it. No quality values exist for individual bases; no much larger clone is one base distant.

The treatment or condition label here, explained by the study, means: some 19 received Ad26.COV2.S at low or high dose, single or two shots; several received placebo; per-sample allocation not given. For vaccine and placebo recipients, the sequenced repertoires came from samples collected on day 63 after the first injection. Between 29 July and 7 August 2020, Cohort 1b enrolled some 25 adults aged 18-55 years at one site in Boston, USA. As a vaccine, Ad26.COV2.S was a replication-incompetent adenovirus type 26 vector that expressed a prefusion-stabilized SARS-CoV-2 spike protein derived from the original Wuhan strain.

This clonotype was obtained from a person between 18 and 59 years old who received the Ad26.COV2.S COVID-19 vaccine or a placebo. The rearrangement joined TRBV5-4 to TRBJ2-1; the central 10 bases match TRBD2. The sequencing used peripheral blood, collected in a trial of Ad26.COV2.S vaccine versus placebo. The DNA is as follows: TGTGCCAGCAGCAGGTCACTAGCGGGAACCTACAATGAGCAGTTCTTC. Translated, this gives CASSRSLAGTYNEQFF. The CDR3, completed at both ends by the reference TRBV5-4 and TRBJ2-1 genes, gives the full variable domain ETGVTQSPTHLIKTRGQQVTLRCSSQSGHNTVSWYQQALGQGPQFIFQYYREEENGRGNFPPRFSGLQFPNYSSELNVNALELDDSALYLCASSRSLAGTYNEQFFGPGTRLTVL.